Listed below are T cell receptor beta chains from one sample, sequenced in a study of regulatory and conventional T cells in RAG deficiency. Profiling relied on immunoSEQ multiplex PCR, and the TCRdb table lists in-frame clones only, not all of them. The data contain tens of thousands of clones, about 90% of them singletons. These data were likewise used in another study, on regulatory T cells.

Sequencing was done on a sample of CD8+ T cells sorted from blood. The receptors stem from a human donor in good health. CDR3s include the opening cysteine and the closing phenylalanine or tryptophan. Fields, in order: D gene, V gene, J gene, clone size, CDR3 protein, CDR3 DNA. A D gene is named only where the DNA matches it firmly. Expanded clones get a size class; other rows say once, few or many, or leave the size out.

D gene: -; V gene: TRBV5-1; J gene: TRBJ2-7; clone size: once; CDR3 protein: CASSRITGLDEQYF; CDR3 DNA: TGCGCCAGCAGCCGTATTACAGGGCTGGACGAGCAGTACTTC
D gene: -; V gene: TRBV18; J gene: TRBJ2-3; clone size: -; CDR3 protein: CASMTRIRDTQYF; CDR3 DNA: TGTGCCAGCATGACCCGGATTCGAGATACGCAGTATTTT
D gene: TRBD2; V gene: TRBV11-2; J gene: TRBJ2-7; clone size: -; CDR3 protein: CASSLGGTSGYEQYF; CDR3 DNA: TGTGCCAGCAGCTTAGGAGGGACTAGTGGCTACGAGCAGTACTTC
D gene: -; V gene: TRBV6-1; J gene: TRBJ2-3; clone size: -; CDR3 protein: CASTQRSYTDTQYF; CDR3 DNA: TGTGCCAGCACTCAGAGGAGCTACACAGATACGCAGTATTTT
D gene: TRBD1; V gene: TRBV28; J gene: TRBJ2-5; clone size: -; CDR3 protein: CASSYRDRGRETQYF; CDR3 DNA: TGTGCCAGCAGTTACCGGGACAGGGGAAGGGAGACCCAGTACTTC
D gene: TRBD1; V gene: TRBV5-4; J gene: TRBJ2-1; clone size: -; CDR3 protein: CASSWTGGSFF; CDR3 DNA: TGTGCCAGCAGCTGGACAGGGGGTAGTTTCTTC
D gene: -; V gene: TRBV27; J gene: TRBJ1-2; clone size: -; CDR3 protein: CASNGRAYGYTF; CDR3 DNA: TGTGCCAGTAACGGGCGCGCCTATGGCTACACCTTC
D gene: -; V gene: TRBV5-1; J gene: TRBJ2-7; clone size: few; CDR3 protein: CASSLIYGSSYEQYF; CDR3 DNA: TGCGCCAGCAGCTTGATTTACGGGAGCTCCTACGAGCAGTACTTC
D gene: -; V gene: TRBV10-2; J gene: TRBJ2-7; clone size: -; CDR3 protein: CASSESRGPDTLEQYF; CDR3 DNA: TGCGCCAGCAGTGAGTCGAGAGGTCCAGACACGCTCGAGCAGTACTTC
D gene: -; V gene: TRBV6-5; J gene: TRBJ2-1; clone size: -; CDR3 protein: CASSEEGAYNEQFF; CDR3 DNA: TGTGCCAGCAGTGAAGAGGGCGCTTACAATGAGCAGTTCTTC
D gene: TRBD1; V gene: TRBV10-3; J gene: TRBJ1-1; clone size: -; CDR3 protein: CAISDDRDRATEAFF; CDR3 DNA: TGTGCCATCAGCGACGACCGGGACAGGGCTACTGAAGCTTTCTTT
D gene: -; V gene: TRBV5-3; J gene: TRBJ2-5; clone size: -; CDR3 protein: CARSLVKPQETQYF; CDR3 DNA: TGTGCCAGAAGCTTGGTGAAGCCCCAAGAGACCCAGTACTTC
D gene: TRBD2; V gene: TRBV5-4; J gene: TRBJ2-5; clone size: -; CDR3 protein: CASSLDRGGQETQYF; CDR3 DNA: TGTGCCAGCAGCTTGGATCGGGGGGGCCAAGAGACCCAGTACTTC
D gene: -; V gene: TRBV27; J gene: TRBJ1-1; clone size: -; CDR3 protein: CATHQWGTHGNTEAFF; CDR3 DNA: TGTGCCACCCATCAATGGGGTACTCATGGGAACACTGAAGCTTTCTTT
D gene: -; V gene: TRBV10-1; J gene: TRBJ2-7; clone size: few; CDR3 protein: CASSESGPYEQYF; CDR3 DNA: TGCGCCAGCAGTGAGTCGGGTCCTTACGAGCAGTACTTC
D gene: TRBD2; V gene: TRBV6-1; J gene: TRBJ2-1; clone size: -; CDR3 protein: CASSTSGGPYNEQFF; CDR3 DNA: TGTGCCAGCAGCACTAGCGGGGGACCCTACAATGAGCAGTTCTTC
D gene: TRBD2; V gene: TRBV4-3; J gene: TRBJ2-7; clone size: -; CDR3 protein: CASSQDQREYEQYF; CDR3 DNA: TGCGCCAGCAGCCAAGACCAGCGGGAGTACGAGCAGTACTTC
D gene: TRBD2; V gene: TRBV27; J gene: TRBJ2-3; clone size: -; CDR3 protein: CASGPARSGMYDPDTQYF; CDR3 DNA: TGTGCCAGCGGGCCCGCGAGAAGCGGGATGTATGACCCAGATACGCAGTATTTT
D gene: -; V gene: TRBV2; J gene: TRBJ1-1; clone size: -; CDR3 protein: CASAMLNTEAFF; CDR3 DNA: TGTGCCAGCGCTATGCTGAACACTGAAGCTTTCTTT
D gene: -; V gene: TRBV19; J gene: TRBJ1-3; clone size: few; CDR3 protein: CASSAGSGNTIYF; CDR3 DNA: TGTGCCAGTAGTGCAGGGTCTGGAAACACCATATATTTT
D gene: TRBD1; V gene: TRBV28; J gene: TRBJ1-5; clone size: -; CDR3 protein: CASRQGNQPQHF; CDR3 DNA: TGTGCCAGCAGACAGGGGAATCAGCCCCAGCATTTT
D gene: TRBD2; V gene: TRBV29-1; J gene: TRBJ2-2; clone size: -; CDR3 protein: CSVKAGADGELFF; CDR3 DNA: TGCAGCGTCAAAGCGGGAGCGGACGGGGAGCTGTTTTTT
D gene: TRBD2; V gene: TRBV11-3; J gene: TRBJ2-7; clone size: once; CDR3 protein: CASSPGLAGVVTYEQYF; CDR3 DNA: TGTGCCAGCAGCCCAGGACTAGCGGGAGTTGTTACCTACGAGCAGTACTTC
D gene: -; V gene: TRBV10-3; J gene: TRBJ2-5; clone size: -; CDR3 protein: CAISAQGRDLAQETQYF; CDR3 DNA: TGTGCCATCAGTGCACAGGGAAGGGACCTTGCCCAAGAGACCCAGTACTTC
D gene: TRBD1; V gene: TRBV25-1; J gene: TRBJ1-1; clone size: -; CDR3 protein: CASSFRGRPEAFF; CDR3 DNA: TGTGCCAGCAGCTTCAGGGGGCGTCCTGAAGCTTTCTTT
D gene: -; V gene: TRBV10-1; J gene: TRBJ1-1; clone size: -; CDR3 protein: CASSESGSTEAFF; CDR3 DNA: TGCGCCAGCAGTGAGTCGGGTAGCACTGAAGCTTTCTTT
D gene: TRBD1; V gene: TRBV29-1; J gene: TRBJ2-7; clone size: once; CDR3 protein: CSVEAPGGSYEQYF; CDR3 DNA: TGCAGCGTTGAAGCCCCAGGGGGCTCCTACGAGCAGTACTTC
D gene: -; V gene: TRBV7-9; J gene: TRBJ1-1; clone size: once; CDR3 protein: CASSSETMNTEAFF; CDR3 DNA: TGTGCCAGCAGCTCGGAGACTATGAACACTGAAGCTTTCTTT
D gene: TRBD2; V gene: TRBV28; J gene: TRBJ2-7; clone size: -; CDR3 protein: CASSPEAGGGYEQYF; CDR3 DNA: TGTGCCAGCAGTCCCGAAGCGGGAGGGGGCTACGAGCAGTACTTC
D gene: TRBD1; V gene: TRBV19; J gene: TRBJ1-5; clone size: -; CDR3 protein: CASRYRDRGLPSNQPQHF; CDR3 DNA: TGTGCCAGTAGGTACCGGGACAGGGGGTTACCTAGCAATCAGCCCCAGCATTTT
D gene: -; V gene: TRBV7-3; J gene: TRBJ2-7; clone size: -; CDR3 protein: CASSLIPGTNHEQYF; CDR3 DNA: TGTGCCAGCAGCTTAATTCCAGGGACGAACCACGAGCAGTACTTC
D gene: -; V gene: TRBV27; J gene: TRBJ2-1; clone size: -; CDR3 protein: CASSSADTYNEQFF; CDR3 DNA: TGTGCCAGCAGTTCAGCAGACACCTACAATGAGCAGTTCTTC
D gene: TRBD1; V gene: TRBV5-6; J gene: TRBJ2-1; clone size: -; CDR3 protein: CASSLSTGVGEQFF; CDR3 DNA: TGTGCCAGCAGCTTGTCAACAGGGGTAGGGGAGCAGTTCTTC
D gene: -; V gene: TRBV14; J gene: TRBJ2-3; clone size: -; CDR3 protein: CASSQGGAYADTQYF; CDR3 DNA: TGTGCCAGCAGCCAGGGGGGAGCCTACGCAGATACGCAGTATTTT
D gene: TRBD1; V gene: TRBV11-3; J gene: TRBJ2-5; clone size: -; CDR3 protein: CASSPPGQGNPETQYF; CDR3 DNA: TGTGCCAGCAGCCCCCCCGGACAGGGTAACCCAGAGACCCAGTACTTC
D gene: TRBD2; V gene: TRBV7-2; J gene: TRBJ2-7; clone size: -; CDR3 protein: CASSQGLAGLYEQYF; CDR3 DNA: TGTGCCAGCAGCCAGGGACTAGCGGGACTCTACGAGCAGTACTTC
D gene: -; V gene: TRBV28; J gene: TRBJ1-4; clone size: -; CDR3 protein: CASSLRGALEKLFF; CDR3 DNA: TGTGCCAGCAGTTTACGCGGGGCTCTTGAAAAACTGTTTTTT
D gene: TRBD2; V gene: TRBV9; J gene: TRBJ2-3; clone size: -; CDR3 protein: CASSVVSAGGTDTQYF; CDR3 DNA: TGTGCCAGCAGCGTAGTTTCGGCGGGGGGCACAGATACGCAGTATTTT
D gene: -; V gene: TRBV6-6; J gene: TRBJ1-5; clone size: -; CDR3 protein: CASSYRAGSNQPQHF; CDR3 DNA: TGTGCCAGCAGTTACAGGGCAGGTAGCAATCAGCCCCAGCATTTT
D gene: -; V gene: TRBV4-2; J gene: TRBJ1-2; clone size: few; CDR3 protein: CASSQDSLGGGYGYTF; CDR3 DNA: TGTGCCAGCAGCCAAGATTCTTTGGGGGGCGGGTATGGCTACACCTTC
D gene: -; V gene: TRBV27; J gene: TRBJ1-1; clone size: -; CDR3 protein: CASSLFDENTEAFF; CDR3 DNA: TGTGCCAGCAGTTTATTCGACGAGAACACTGAAGCTTTCTTT
D gene: -; V gene: TRBV10-3; J gene: TRBJ1-6; clone size: -; CDR3 protein: CAISESDLKKSSPLHF; CDR3 DNA: TGTGCCATCAGTGAGTCGGACTTGAAGAAGTCTTCACCCCTCCACTTT
D gene: -; V gene: TRBV5-8; J gene: TRBJ1-6; clone size: -; CDR3 protein: CASSLVRGQEALALHF; CDR3 DNA: TGTGCCAGCAGCTTGGTCCGGGGGCAGGAGGCTCTGGCCCTCCACTTT
D gene: -; V gene: TRBV9; J gene: TRBJ2-1; clone size: -; CDR3 protein: CASSGSSGEYEQFF; CDR3 DNA: TGTGCCAGCAGCGGCTCATCAGGGGAGTATGAGCAGTTCTTC
D gene: -; V gene: TRBV6-5; J gene: TRBJ2-7; clone size: -; CDR3 protein: CASKGIDGYEQYF; CDR3 DNA: TGTGCCAGCAAAGGGATAGACGGCTACGAGCAGTACTTC
D gene: -; V gene: TRBV30; J gene: TRBJ2-7; clone size: -; CDR3 protein: CAWSVLGLSYEQYF; CDR3 DNA: TGTGCCTGGAGTGTTTTGGGGCTTTCCTACGAGCAGTACTTC
D gene: TRBD2; V gene: TRBV12-5; J gene: TRBJ2-3; clone size: -; CDR3 protein: CASGPGLESTDTQYF; CDR3 DNA: TGTGCTAGTGGGCCGGGACTAGAAAGCACAGATACGCAGTATTTT
D gene: TRBD1; V gene: TRBV27; J gene: TRBJ2-3; clone size: -; CDR3 protein: CASSRTGVDTQYF; CDR3 DNA: TGTGCCAGCAGTAGGACAGGGGTAGATACGCAGTATTTT